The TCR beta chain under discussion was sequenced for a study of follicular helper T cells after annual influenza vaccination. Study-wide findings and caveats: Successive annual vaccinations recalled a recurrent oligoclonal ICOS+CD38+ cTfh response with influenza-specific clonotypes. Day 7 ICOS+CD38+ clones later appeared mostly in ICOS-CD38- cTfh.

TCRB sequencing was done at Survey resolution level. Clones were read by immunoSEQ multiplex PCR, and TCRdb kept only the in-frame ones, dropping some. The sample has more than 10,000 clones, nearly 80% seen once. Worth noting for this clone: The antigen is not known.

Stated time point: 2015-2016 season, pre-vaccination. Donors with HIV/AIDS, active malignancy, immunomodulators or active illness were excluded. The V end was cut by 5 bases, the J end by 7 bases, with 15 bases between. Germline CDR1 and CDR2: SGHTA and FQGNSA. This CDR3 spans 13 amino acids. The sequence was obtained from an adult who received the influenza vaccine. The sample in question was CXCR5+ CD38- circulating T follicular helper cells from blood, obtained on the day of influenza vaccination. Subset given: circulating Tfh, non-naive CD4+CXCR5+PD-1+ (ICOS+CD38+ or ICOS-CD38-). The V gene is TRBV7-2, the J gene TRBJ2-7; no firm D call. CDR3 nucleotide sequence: TGTGCCAGCAGCCTATGGGCAGAGAGGGAGCAGTACTTC. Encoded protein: CASSLWAEREQYF. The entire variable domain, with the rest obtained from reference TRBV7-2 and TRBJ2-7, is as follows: GAGVSQSPSNKVTEKGKDVELRCDPISGHTALYWYRQSLGQGLEFLIYFQGNSAPDKSGLPSDRFSAERTGGSVSTLTIQRTQQEDSAVYLCASSLWAEREQYFGPGTRLTVT.